The 17 T cell receptor beta chains given below trace back to one sample, sequenced in a study of blood T cell repertoires in COVID-19. The protocol was immunoSEQ multiplex PCR, while the TCRdb copy is restricted to in-frame clones and leaves out a portion. The sample lists tens of thousands of clones; over 85% were seen once. Sequences were obtained from peripheral blood. These receptors all come from a man aged 50-59 years with acute or convalescent COVID-19.

V usage is TRBV7-2 and J usage is TRBJ2-5; D possibly corresponds to TRBD1 (6 bases). The CDR3 has 15 residues. V was shortened by 0 bases and J by 2 bases, with 10 bases between the two germline ends. Germline V gene sequence: CDR1 SGHTA, CDR2 FQGNSA. CDR3 region: CASSLAGTLQETQYF. The CDR3 DNA sequence: TGTGCCAGCAGCTTAGCGGGGACATTACAAGAGACCCAGTACTTC.

The chain carries TRBV4-1 and TRBJ2-1; D is uncertain. This CDR3 has 15 residues. Trimming removed 1 base from V and 0 bases from J, with 7 bases in between. The germline CDR1 and CDR2 sequences are MGHRA and YSYEKL. CDR3 loop: CASSQGTSSYNEQFF. The CDR3 DNA sequence: TGCGCCAGCAGCCAAGGAACGAGCTCCTACAATGAGCAGTTCTTC.

J is TRBJ1-4 and V is TRBV5-1; perhaps TRBD1 as D (6 bases). Deletions cut 3 bases from V and 5 bases from J, with 11 bases between. Germline-derived CDR1 and CDR2 are SGHRS and YFSETQ. This CDR3 comprises 14 residues. CDR3: CASSWGGGNEKLFF. The CDR3 bases are TGCGCCAGCAGCTGGGGAGGGGGAAATGAAAAACTGTTTTTT.

This chain connects TRBV19 to TRBJ1-5; tentative D call: TRBD1 (6 bases). Per the germline V gene, CDR1 is LNHDA and CDR2 is SQIVND (reference sequence). V was trimmed by 5 bases and J by 5 bases, leaving 13 bases between them. The CDR3 runs 14 residues. The chain's CDR3 is CASSFQGRDQPQHF. CDR3 DNA sequence: TGTGCCAGTAGTTTCCAGGGGAGGGATCAGCCCCAGCATTTT.

This clone appeared a few times. J is TRBJ1-5 and V is TRBV7-9; TRBD1 might be the D (6 bases). Germline CDR1 is SEHNR and CDR2 is FQNEAQ (reference sequence). Trimming left V 6 bases short and J 5 bases short, with 11 bases between. The CDR3 length is 13 residues. CDR3 nucleotide sequence: TGTGCCAGCAGGCGGGGGGCCGATCAGCCCCAGCATTTT. This encodes CASRRGADQPQHF. The whole variable domain, remainder taken from reference TRBV7-9 and TRBJ1-5, is DTGVSQNPRHKITKRGQNVTFRCDPISEHNRLYWYRQTLGQGPEFLTYFQNEAQLEKSRLLSDRFSAERPKGSFSTLEIQRTEQGDSAMYLCASRRGADQPQHFGDGTRLSIL.

The chain uses TRBV5-1 and TRBJ1-6; D is undetermined. There are 15 residues in the CDR3. Between the trimmed V and J ends, which lost 3 bases and 7 bases, there was a span of 14 bases. Germline values: CDR1 SGHRS, CDR2 YFSETQ. The CDR3 DNA is TGCGCCAGCAGCTCGACTTCCACCTCAAATTCACCCCTCCACTTT. It codes for CASSSTSTSNSPLHF.

This clone was seen a few times. V usage is TRBV7-2 and J usage is TRBJ1-2, with 9 bases lining up with TRBD1. Germline V gene lookup returns CDR1 SGHTA and CDR2 FQGNSA. The CDR3 extends over 14 amino acids. J gave up 6 bases and V 5 bases, and 7 bases lay outside the gene matches. The CDR3 coding sequence is TGTGCCAGCAGCGTTACTAGACAGGGGGATGGCTACACCTTC. Encoded protein: CASSVTRQGDGYTF.

The chain is built from TRBV5-1 and TRBJ1-2; TRBD1 is a possible D gene (6 bases). CDR3 size: 13 residues. Per the germline V gene, CDR1 is SGHRS and CDR2 is YFSETQ. The V gene lost 4 bases and the J gene lost 5 bases, with 12 bases spanning the gap. The CDR3, as DNA: TGCGCCAGCAGCGCGGACAGTCAATATGGCTACACCTTC. This codes for CASSADSQYGYTF.

The V and J genes are TRBV28 and TRBJ1-2, with 7 bases lining up with TRBD1. Germline CDR1 reads MDHEN; CDR2 reads SYDVKM. The CDR3 has 15 amino acids. V was pared by 7 bases and J by 7 bases, with 15 bases of the junction left unmatched. The CDR3 nucleotides are TGTGCCAGCACATCACCTTCGACAGGGTGGGGTGGCTACACCTTC. Protein product: CASTSPSTGWGGYTF.

The chain combines TRBV10-2 with TRBJ2-7; perhaps TRBD1 as D (6 bases). Deletions cut 3 bases from V and 5 bases from J, with 8 bases between. The CDR3 extends over 12 amino acids. CDR1 and CDR2 from the germline V gene are WSHSY and SAAADI. The CDR3 nucleotides are TGCGCCAGCAGTGATGGGGGCAACGAGCAGTACTTC. This gives the protein CASSDGGNEQYF.

The genes are TRBV24-1 and TRBJ2-6, with D possibly matching TRBD1 (6 bases). This CDR3 spans 14 amino acids. V lost 9 bases, J lost 1 base, and 9 bases lay in between. Germline CDR1 is KGHDR and CDR2 is SFDVKD. The CDR3 region has the DNA TGTGCCACCGGGGGCGGTTCTGGGGCCAACGTCCTGACTTTC. It specifies CATGGGSGANVLTF.

This rearrangement joins TRBV27 to TRBJ1-1, with TRBD1 matching over 12 bases. Germline trimming cut 7 bases from V and 2 bases from J; bases unmatched to any gene: 8. Germline CDR1 is MNHEY and CDR2 is SMNVEV (reference sequence). CDR3 length: 16 amino acids. CDR3 nucleotides: TGTGCCAGCATTGCGTGGGACAGGGGGCTTAACACTGAAGCTTTCTTT. Protein sequence: CASIAWDRGLNTEAFF.

CDR3 residues: CASSQERGLAGPTDTQYF. DNA of the CDR3: TGCGCCAGCAGCCAAGAGAGAGGACTAGCGGGACCCACAGATACGCAGTATTTT. This rearrangement joins TRBV4-1 to TRBJ2-3, with 12 bases aligning to TRBD2. The V gene end was trimmed by 0 bases and the J gene end by 2 bases; junction bases not matched to a gene: 6. The CDR3 loop spans 18 amino acids. The V gene's germline CDR1 is MGHRA and CDR2 YSYEKL.

The chain has TRBV2 and TRBJ1-6; D is ambiguous. Germline V lookup: CDR1 SNHLY, CDR2 FYNNEI. V was trimmed by 4 bases and J by 8 bases, leaving 9 bases between them. The CDR3 extends over 13 amino acids. CDR3 coding DNA: TGTGCCAGCAGTGTCACCCGAGATTCACCCCTCCACTTT. Translated, it gives CASSVTRDSPLHF.

This chain uses TRBV27 with TRBJ1-3; 7 nucleotides align to TRBD1. V was clipped by 4 bases and J by 4 bases; unmatched bases: 13. Germline V gene data show CDR1 as MNHEY and CDR2 as SMNVEV (reference sequence). This CDR3 is built from 17 residues. The CDR3, as DNA: TGTGCCAGCAGTTCGAGACAGGGAAAAGGTTTAGGAAACACCATATATTTT. This translates into CASSSRQGKGLGNTIYF.

J is TRBJ2-5 and V is TRBV5-1, with 7 bases identical to TRBD2. V dropped 0 bases and J dropped 5; count of bases not matched to a gene: 4. The germline V gene has CDR1 SGHRS and CDR2 YFSETQ. The CDR3 runs 14 residues. CDR3 region: CASSLGTSVETQYF. In DNA form, the CDR3 reads TGCGCCAGCAGCTTGGGAACTAGCGTTGAGACCCAGTACTTC.

The chain has TRBV5-5 and TRBJ2-7; D gene ambiguous. The CDR3 sequence is 14 residues long. Germline CDR1 and CDR2: SGHKS and YYEKEE (reference sequence). Trimming took 0 bases from V and 4 from J, leaving 11 bases between them. The CDR3 nucleotides are TGTGCCAGCAGCTTGGTGGGCAACCTTTACGAGCAGTACTTC. Its translation is CASSLVGNLYEQYF.